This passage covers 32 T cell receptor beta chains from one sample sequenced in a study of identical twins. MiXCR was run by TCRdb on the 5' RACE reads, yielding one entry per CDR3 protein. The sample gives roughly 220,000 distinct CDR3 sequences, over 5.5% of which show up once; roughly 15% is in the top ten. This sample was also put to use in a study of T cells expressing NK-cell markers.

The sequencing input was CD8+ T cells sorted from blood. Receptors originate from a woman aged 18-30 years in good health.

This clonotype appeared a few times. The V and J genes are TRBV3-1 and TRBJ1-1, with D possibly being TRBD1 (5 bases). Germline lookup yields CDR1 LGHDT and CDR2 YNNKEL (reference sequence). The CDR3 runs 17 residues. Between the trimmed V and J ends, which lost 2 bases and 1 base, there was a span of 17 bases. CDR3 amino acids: CASSQLRAGLRNTEAFF. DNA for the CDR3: TGTGCCAGCAGCCAACTTCGCGCGGGACTAAGGAACACTGAAGCTTTCTTT.

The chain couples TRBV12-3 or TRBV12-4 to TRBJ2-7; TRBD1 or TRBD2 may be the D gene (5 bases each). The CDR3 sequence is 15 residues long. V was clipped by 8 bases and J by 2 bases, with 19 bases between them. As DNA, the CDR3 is TGTGCCAGCTCCACCTTAGGGACCAAACCCTACGAGCAGTACTTC. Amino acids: CASSTLGTKPYEQYF.

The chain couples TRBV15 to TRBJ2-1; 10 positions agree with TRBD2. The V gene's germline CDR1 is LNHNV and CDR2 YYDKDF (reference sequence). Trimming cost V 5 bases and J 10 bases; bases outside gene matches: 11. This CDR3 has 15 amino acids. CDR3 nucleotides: TGTGCCACCAGCGAACCGGGACTAGCGACTTGGGAGCAGTTCTTC. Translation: CATSEPGLATWEQFF. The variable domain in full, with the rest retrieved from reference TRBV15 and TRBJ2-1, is DAMVIQNPRYQVTQFGKPVTLSCSQTLNHNVMYWYQQKSSQAPKLLFHYYDKDFNNEADTPDNFQSRRPNTSFCFLDIRSPGLGDTAMYLCATSEPGLATWEQFFGPGTRLTVL.

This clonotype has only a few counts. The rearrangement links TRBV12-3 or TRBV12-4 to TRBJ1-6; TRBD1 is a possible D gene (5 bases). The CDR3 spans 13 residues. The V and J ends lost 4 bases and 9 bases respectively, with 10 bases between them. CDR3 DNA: TGTGCCAGCAGTTGGGCAGGGACTTCACCCCTCCACTTT. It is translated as CASSWAGTSPLHF.

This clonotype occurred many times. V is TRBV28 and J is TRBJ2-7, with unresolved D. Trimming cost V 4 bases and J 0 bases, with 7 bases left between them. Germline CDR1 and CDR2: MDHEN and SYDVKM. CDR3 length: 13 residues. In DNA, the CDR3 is TGTGCCAGCAGTTGGGGTAGCTCCTACGAGCAGTACTTC. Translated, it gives CASSWGSSYEQYF.

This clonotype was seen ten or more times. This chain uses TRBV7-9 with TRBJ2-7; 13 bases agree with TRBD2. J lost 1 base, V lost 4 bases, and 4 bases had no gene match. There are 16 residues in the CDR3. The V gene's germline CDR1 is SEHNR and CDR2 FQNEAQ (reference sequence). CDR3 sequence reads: CASSSPGLAGSYEQYF. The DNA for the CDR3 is TGTGCCAGCAGCTCGCCGGGACTAGCGGGATCCTACGAGCAGTACTTC.

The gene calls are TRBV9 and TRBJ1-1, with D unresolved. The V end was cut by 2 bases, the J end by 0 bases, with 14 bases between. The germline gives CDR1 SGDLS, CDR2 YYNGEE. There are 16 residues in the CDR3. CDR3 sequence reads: CASSVYNGRVNTEAFF. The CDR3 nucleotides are TGTGCCAGCAGCGTTTATAACGGGAGGGTGAACACTGAAGCTTTCTTT.

The chain's CDR3 is CASSSGRRNYEQYF. The CDR3 DNA reads TGTGCCAGCAGCTCGGGGCGACGGAACTACGAGCAGTACTTC. The V gene is TRBV7-9, the J gene TRBJ2-7, with D possibly being TRBD1 or TRBD2 (5 bases each). The CDR3 totals 14 residues. Germline V gene data show CDR1 as SEHNR and CDR2 as FQNEAQ (reference sequence). The ends were cut back, 4 bases at V and 3 bases at J, with 13 bases in the middle. Full variable domain (missing parts from reference TRBV7-9 and TRBJ2-7): DTGVSQNPRHKITKRGQNVTFRCDPISEHNRLYWYRQTLGQGPEFLTYFQNEAQLEKSRLLSDRFSAERPKGSFSTLEIQRTEQGDSAMYLCASSSGRRNYEQYFGPGTRLTVT.

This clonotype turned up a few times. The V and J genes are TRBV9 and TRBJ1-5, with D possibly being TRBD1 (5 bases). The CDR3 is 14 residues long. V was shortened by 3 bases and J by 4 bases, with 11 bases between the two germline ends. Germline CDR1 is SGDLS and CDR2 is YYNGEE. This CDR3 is CASSARGGNQPQHF. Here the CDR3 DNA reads TGTGCCAGCAGCGCCCGCGGGGGGAATCAGCCCCAGCATTTT.

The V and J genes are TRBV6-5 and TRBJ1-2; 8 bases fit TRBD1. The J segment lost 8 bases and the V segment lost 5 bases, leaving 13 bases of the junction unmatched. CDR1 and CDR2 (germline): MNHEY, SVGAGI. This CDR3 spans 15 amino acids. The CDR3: CASSHGDRSPRGYTF. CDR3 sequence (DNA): TGTGCCAGCAGTCACGGGGACAGGAGTCCGAGAGGCTACACCTTC.

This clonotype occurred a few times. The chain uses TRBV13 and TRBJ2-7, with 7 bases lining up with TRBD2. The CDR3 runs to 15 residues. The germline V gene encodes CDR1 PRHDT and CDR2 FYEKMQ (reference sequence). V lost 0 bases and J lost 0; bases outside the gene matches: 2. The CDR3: CASSLGASGSYEQYF. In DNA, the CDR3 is TGTGCCAGCAGCTTAGGGGCTAGCGGCTCCTACGAGCAGTACTTC.

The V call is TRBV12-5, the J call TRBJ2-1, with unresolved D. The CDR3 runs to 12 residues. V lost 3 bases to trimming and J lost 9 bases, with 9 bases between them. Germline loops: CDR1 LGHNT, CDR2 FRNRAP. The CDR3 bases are TGTGCTAGTGGTTTCCTCCTAGGTGAGCAGTTCTTC. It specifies CASGFLLGEQFF.

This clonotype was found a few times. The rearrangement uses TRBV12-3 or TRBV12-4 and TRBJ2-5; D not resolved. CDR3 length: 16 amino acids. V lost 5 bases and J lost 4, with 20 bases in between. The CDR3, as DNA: TGTGCCAGCAGTACAAGTAGGACGCAGTTTTCAGAGACCCAGTACTTC. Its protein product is CASSTSRTQFSETQYF.

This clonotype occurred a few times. The CDR3 region is CASSPRGGRTDTQYF. The CDR3 DNA reads as TGTGCCAGCAGTCCGCGCGGCGGTCGCACAGATACGCAGTATTTT. The chain combines TRBV27 with TRBJ2-3; no clear D. Trimming left V 5 bases short and J 1 base short, with 13 bases between. Looked up from germline, CDR1 is MNHEY and CDR2 is SMNVEV (reference sequence). The length of the CDR3 is 15 residues.

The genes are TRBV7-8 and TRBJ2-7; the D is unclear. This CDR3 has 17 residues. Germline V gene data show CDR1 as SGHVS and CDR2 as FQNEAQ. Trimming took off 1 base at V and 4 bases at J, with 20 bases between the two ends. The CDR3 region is CASSLVPTRTPGYEQYF. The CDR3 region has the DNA TGTGCCAGCAGCTTAGTCCCCACGCGGACCCCCGGGTACGAGCAGTACTTC. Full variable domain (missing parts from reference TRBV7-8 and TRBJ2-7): GAGVSQSPRYKVAKRGQDVALRCDPISGHVSLFWYQQALGQGPEFLTYFQNEAQLDKSGLPSDRFFAERPEGSVSTLKIQRTQQEDSAVYLCASSLVPTRTPGYEQYFGPGTRLTVT.

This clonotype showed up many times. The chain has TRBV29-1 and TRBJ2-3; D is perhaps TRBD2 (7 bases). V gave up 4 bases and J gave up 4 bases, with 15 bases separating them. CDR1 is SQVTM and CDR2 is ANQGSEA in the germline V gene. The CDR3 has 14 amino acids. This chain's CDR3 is CSVAEGGPADTQYF. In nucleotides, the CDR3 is TGCAGCGTTGCTGAGGGGGGGCCTGCAGATACGCAGTATTTT.

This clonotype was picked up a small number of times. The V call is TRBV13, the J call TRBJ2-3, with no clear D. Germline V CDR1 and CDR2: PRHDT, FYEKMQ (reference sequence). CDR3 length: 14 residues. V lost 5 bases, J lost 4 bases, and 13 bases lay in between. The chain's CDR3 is CASSPRASPDTQYF. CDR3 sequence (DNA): TGTGCCAGCAGCCCCCGGGCTTCCCCAGATACGCAGTATTTT.

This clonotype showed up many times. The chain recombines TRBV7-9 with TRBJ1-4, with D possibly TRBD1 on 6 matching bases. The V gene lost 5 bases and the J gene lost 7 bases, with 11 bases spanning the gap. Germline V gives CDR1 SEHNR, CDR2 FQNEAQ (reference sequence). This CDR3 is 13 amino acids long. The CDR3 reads CASSPDRSEKLFF. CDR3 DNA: TGTGCCAGCAGCCCTGACAGGAGTGAAAAACTGTTTTTT.

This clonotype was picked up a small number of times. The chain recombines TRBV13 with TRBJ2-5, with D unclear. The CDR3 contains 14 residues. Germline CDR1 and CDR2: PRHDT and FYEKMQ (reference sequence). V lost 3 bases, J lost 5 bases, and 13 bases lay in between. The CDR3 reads CASSLTQIGETQYF. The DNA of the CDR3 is TGTGCCAGCAGCTTGACCCAGATTGGCGAGACCCAGTACTTC.

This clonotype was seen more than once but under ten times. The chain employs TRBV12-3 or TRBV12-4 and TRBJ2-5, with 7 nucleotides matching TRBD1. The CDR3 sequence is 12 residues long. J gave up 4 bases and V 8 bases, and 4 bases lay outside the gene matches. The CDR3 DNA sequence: TGTGCCAGCCTTCCAGGGGGAGAGACCCAGTACTTC. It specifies CASLPGGETQYF.

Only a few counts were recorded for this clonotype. The CDR3 DNA reads as TGTGCCAGCAGCTTTCACGAGGCGGAAAGCACAGATACGCAGTATTTT. Amino acids: CASSFHEAESTDTQYF. The chain is built from TRBV7-9 and TRBJ2-3; no firm D call. Germline CDR1 is SEHNR and CDR2 is FQNEAQ (reference sequence). The length of the CDR3 is 16 residues. V was shortened by 3 bases and J by 0 bases, with 13 bases between the two germline ends.

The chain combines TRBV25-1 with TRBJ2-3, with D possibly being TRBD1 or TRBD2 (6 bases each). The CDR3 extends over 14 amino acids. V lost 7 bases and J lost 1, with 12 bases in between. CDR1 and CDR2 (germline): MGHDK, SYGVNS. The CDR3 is CASKVGGGTDTQYF. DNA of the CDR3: TGTGCCAGCAAGGTGGGGGGCGGCACAGATACGCAGTATTTT.

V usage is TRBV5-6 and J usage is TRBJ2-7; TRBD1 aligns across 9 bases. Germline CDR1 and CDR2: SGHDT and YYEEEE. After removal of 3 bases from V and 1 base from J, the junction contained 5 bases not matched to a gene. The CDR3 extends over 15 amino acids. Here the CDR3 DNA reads TGTGCCAGCAGCTCAGCCGGGACAGGGTCCTACGAGCAGTACTTC. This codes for CASSSAGTGSYEQYF.

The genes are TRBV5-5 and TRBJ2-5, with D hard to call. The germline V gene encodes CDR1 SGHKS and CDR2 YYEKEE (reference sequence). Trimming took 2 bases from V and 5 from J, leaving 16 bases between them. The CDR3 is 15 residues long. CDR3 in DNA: TGTGCCAGCAGCTTTAGAGCGCCAGCGAGGGAGACCCAGTACTTC. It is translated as CASSFRAPARETQYF.

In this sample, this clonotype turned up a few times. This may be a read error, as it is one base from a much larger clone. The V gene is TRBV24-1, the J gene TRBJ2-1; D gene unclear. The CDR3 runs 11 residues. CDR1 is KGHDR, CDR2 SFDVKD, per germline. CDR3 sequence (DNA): TGTGCCACCAGTATGGGAAACGAGCAGTCCTTC. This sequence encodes CATSMGNEQSF.

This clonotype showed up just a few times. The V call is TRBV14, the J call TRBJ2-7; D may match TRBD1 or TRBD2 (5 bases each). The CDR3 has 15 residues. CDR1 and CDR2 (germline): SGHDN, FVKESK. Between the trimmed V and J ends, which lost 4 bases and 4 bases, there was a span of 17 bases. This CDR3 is CASSPPGAGKYEQYF. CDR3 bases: TGTGCCAGCAGCCCTCCCGGGGCAGGGAAATACGAGCAGTACTTC.

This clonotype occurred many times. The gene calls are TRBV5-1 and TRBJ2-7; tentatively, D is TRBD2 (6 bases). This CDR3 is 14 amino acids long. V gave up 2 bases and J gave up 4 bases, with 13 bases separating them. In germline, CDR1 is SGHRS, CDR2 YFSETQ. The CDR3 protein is CASSLEGGRYEQYF. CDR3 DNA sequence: TGCGCCAGCAGCTTAGAGGGAGGTCGGTACGAGCAGTACTTC.

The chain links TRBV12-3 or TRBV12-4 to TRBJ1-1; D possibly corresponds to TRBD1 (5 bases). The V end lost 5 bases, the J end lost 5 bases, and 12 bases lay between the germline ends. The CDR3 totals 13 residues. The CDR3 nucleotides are TGTGCCAGCAGTGCGGGACCCACGACTGAAGCTTTCTTT. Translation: CASSAGPTTEAFF.

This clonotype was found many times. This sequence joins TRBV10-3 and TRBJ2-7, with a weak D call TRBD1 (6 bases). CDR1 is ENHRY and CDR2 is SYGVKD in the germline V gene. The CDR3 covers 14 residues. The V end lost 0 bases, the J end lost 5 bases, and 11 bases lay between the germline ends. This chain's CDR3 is CAISESIGDNEQYF. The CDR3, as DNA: TGTGCCATCAGTGAGTCTATTGGGGACAACGAGCAGTACTTC.

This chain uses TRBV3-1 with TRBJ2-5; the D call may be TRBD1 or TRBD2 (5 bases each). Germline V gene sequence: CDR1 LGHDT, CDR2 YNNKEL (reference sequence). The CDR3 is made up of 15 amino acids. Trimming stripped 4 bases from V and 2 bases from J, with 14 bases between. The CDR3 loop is CASSPGDRTQETQYF. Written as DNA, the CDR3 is TGTGCCAGCAGCCCCGGGGACCGGACACAAGAGACCCAGTACTTC.

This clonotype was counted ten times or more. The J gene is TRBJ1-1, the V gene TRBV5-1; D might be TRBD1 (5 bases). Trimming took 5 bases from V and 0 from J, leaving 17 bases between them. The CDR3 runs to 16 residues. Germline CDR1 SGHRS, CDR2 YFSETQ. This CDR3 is CASRIYLGDLNTEAFF. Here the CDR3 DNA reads TGCGCCAGCAGGATATACCTAGGGGATTTGAACACTGAAGCTTTCTTT.

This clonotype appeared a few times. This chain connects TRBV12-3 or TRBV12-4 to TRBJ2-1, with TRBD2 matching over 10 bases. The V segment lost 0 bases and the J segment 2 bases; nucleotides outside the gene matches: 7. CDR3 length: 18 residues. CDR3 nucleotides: TGTGCCAGCAGTTTAGCGGTACTAGCGGGAATTACCTACAATGAGCAGTTCTTC. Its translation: CASSLAVLAGITYNEQFF.